This T cell receptor beta chain was sequenced for a study of blood T cell repertoires in COVID-19. The overall study: Acute-phase and convalescent COVID-19 samples originated in the United States, Italy and Spain.

This table comes from immunoSEQ multiplex PCR, and its TCRdb copy is limited to in-frame clones, with some not included. This table has roughly 350,000 clones, about nine tenths appearing once. Seattle's cohort entered during active infection and was followed longitudinally. This CDR3 comprises 15 residues. From germline, CDR1 is SGHRS and CDR2 YFSETQ. Trimming left V 0 bases short and J 1 base short, with 8 bases between. With regard to this clone: Other DNA sequences from this sample encode an identical CDR3 as well.

The sequence was collected from a woman aged 70-85 years with COVID-19, enrolled during active disease. The V and J genes are TRBV5-1 and TRBJ1-3; D unresolved. The sequenced sample was peripheral blood. The CDR3 DNA sequence: TGCGCCAGCAGCTTGGAGGCGGGATCTGGAAACACCATATATTTT. It is translated as CASSLEAGSGNTIYF. Full variable domain (missing parts from reference TRBV5-1 and TRBJ1-3): KAGVTQTPRYLIKTRGQQVTLSCSPISGHRSVSWYQQTPGQGLQFLFEYFSETQRNKGNFPGRFSGRQFSNSRSEMNVSTLELGDSALYLCASSLEAGSGNTIYFGEGSWLTVV.